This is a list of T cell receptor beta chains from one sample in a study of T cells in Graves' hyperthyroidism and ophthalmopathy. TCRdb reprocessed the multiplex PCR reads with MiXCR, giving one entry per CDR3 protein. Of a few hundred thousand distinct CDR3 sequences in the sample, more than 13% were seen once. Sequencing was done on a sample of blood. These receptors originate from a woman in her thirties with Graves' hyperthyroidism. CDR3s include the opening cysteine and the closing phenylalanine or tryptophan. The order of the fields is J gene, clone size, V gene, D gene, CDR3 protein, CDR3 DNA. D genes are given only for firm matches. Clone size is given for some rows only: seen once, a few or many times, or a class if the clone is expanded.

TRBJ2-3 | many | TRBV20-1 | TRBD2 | CSARAGTSGSIADTQYF | TGCAGTGCTAGAGCCGGGACTAGCGGGAGTATCGCAGATACGCAGTATTTT
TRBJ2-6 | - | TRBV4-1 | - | CASSQDRRVSGANVLTF | TGCGCCAGCAGCCAAGACCGCAGGGTCTCTGGGGCCAACGTCCTGACTTTC
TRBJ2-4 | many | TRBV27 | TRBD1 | CASSLTPVTGGQAKNIQYF | TGTGCCAGCAGTTTAACTCCGGTGACAGGGGGCCAAGCCAAAAACATTCAGTACTTC
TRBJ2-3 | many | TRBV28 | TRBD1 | CASSRRGRITDTQYF | TGTGCCAGCAGTCGCAGGGGGCGTATCACAGATACGCAGTATTTT
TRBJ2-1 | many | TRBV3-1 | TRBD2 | CASSRGTSGTEQFF | TGTGCCAGCAGCCGCGGGACTAGCGGAACCGAGCAGTTCTTC
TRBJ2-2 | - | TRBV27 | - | CASSFKAGQTNTGELFF | TGTGCCAGCAGTTTTAAGGCGGGACAAACGAACACCGGGGAGCTGTTTTTT
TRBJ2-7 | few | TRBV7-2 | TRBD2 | CASSVLAGGLGEQYF | TGTGCCAGCAGCGTCCTAGCGGGAGGTCTGGGTGAGCAGTACTTC
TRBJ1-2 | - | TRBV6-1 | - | CASSYEGNYGYTF | TGTGCCAGCAGTTATGAGGGAAACTATGGCTACACCTTC
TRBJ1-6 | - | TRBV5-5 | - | CASRPGDRINSPLHF | TGTGCCAGCCGACCTGGAGACAGGATTAATTCACCCCTCCACTTT
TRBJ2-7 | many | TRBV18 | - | CASSPGEPYEQYF | TGTGCCAGCTCACCGGGGGAACCCTACGAGCAGTACTTC
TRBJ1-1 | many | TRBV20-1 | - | CSASPGHMNTEAFF | TGCAGTGCTAGTCCGGGACACATGAACACTGAAGCTTTCTTT
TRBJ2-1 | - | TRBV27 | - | CASSLGGDPSYNEQFF | TGTGCCAGCAGTTTAGGGGGAGATCCCTCCTACAATGAGCAGTTCTTC
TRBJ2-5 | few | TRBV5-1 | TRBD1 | CASSLDGQGSETQYF | TGCGCCAGCAGCTTGGATGGACAGGGGTCAGAGACCCAGTACTTC
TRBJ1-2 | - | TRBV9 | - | CASSYTGNYGYTF | TGTGCCAGCAGCTACACAGGGAACTATGGCTACACCTTC
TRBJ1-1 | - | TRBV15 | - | CATSRDPTANTEAFF | TGTGCCACCAGCAGAGATCCGACAGCCAACACTGAAGCTTTCTTT
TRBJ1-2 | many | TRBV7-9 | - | CASSPTGQGYEGYTF | TGTGCCAGCAGCCCAACGGGCCAGGGATATGAAGGCTACACCTTC
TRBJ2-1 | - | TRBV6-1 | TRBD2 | CASKIGGKTDNEQFF | TGTGCCAGCAAAATCGGGGGGAAGACGGACAATGAGCAGTTCTTC
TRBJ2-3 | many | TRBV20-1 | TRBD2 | CSARLGLAGVGDTQYF | TGCAGTGCCCGGCTGGGACTAGCGGGAGTAGGTGATACGCAGTATTTT
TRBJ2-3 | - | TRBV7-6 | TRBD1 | CASSLRGTGGTDTQYF | TGTGCCAGCAGCTTAAGAGGGACAGGGGGCACAGATACGCAGTATTTT
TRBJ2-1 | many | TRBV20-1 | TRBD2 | CSGDSGRSSYNEQFF | TGCAGTGGGGATAGCGGGAGGAGCTCCTACAATGAGCAGTTCTTC